This TCR beta chain came from a study of blood T cells in healthy people across ages. Study outcomes and limitations: Estimated diversity that came from one million T cells was considered an underestimate. Long-lived and aged donors differed, with more naive CD4+ cells and higher diversity in the long-lived. Expanded clonotype changes were possibly confounded by unknown donor CMV status.

With regard to this clonotype: Its target is unknown. A read error may be the cause here, since a much bigger clone is one base away.

A second roughly 7 to 12 cycle PCR used barcoded and J-beta primers. Tagging of each cDNA molecule was performed by a template-switch adaptor with 12 random nucleotides. TCRdb redid the calling of the 5' RACE reads with MiXCR, one entry per CDR3 protein. The profile shows approximately 700,000 distinct CDR3 sequences, about a third of them singletons. The V gene lost 4 bases and the J gene lost 13 bases, with 16 bases spanning the gap. The CDR3 runs 12 residues. Per the germline V gene, CDR1 is SGHTA and CDR2 is FQGNSA. This TCR was recovered from a woman aged 80 or over in good health. Specimen: blood. The rearrangement uses TRBV7-2 and TRBJ2-5; D unclear. CDR3 loop: CASSSTSYSRYF. The DNA of the CDR3 is TGTGCCAGCAGCTCTACATCGTACTCCCGGTACTTC.